This is a list of T cell receptor beta chains from one sample in a study of blood T cell repertoires in COVID-19. TCRdb's table, derived via immunoSEQ multiplex PCR, lists solely in-frame clones and lacks some. This table has about 62,000 clones, 70% to 90% appearing once. The material sequenced was peripheral blood. Receptors were obtained from an elderly woman with acute or convalescent COVID-19. Both conserved end residues are part of each CDR3. Fields, in order: V gene, clone size, J gene, D gene, CDR3 protein, CDR3 DNA. A D gene is named only where the DNA matches it firmly. A clone size is listed for some rows: how often the clone was seen (once, few, many), or a class if it is expanded.

>TRBV7-2|NA|TRBJ2-5|TRBD2
CASSLAGLAGEETQYF
TGTGCCAGCAGCTTGGCGGGACTAGCGGGAGAAGAGACCCAGTACTTC
>TRBV28|NA|TRBJ1-1|NA
CASSLSIGGGIEAFF
TGTGCCAGCAGTTTATCTATTGGCGGAGGAATTGAAGCTTTCTTT
>TRBV6-5|NA|TRBJ2-7|TRBD1
CASSFRQGLNYEQYF
TGTGCCAGCAGTTTCCGACAGGGATTAAACTACGAGCAGTACTTC
>TRBV27|once|TRBJ1-1|NA
CASSISSIAGINTEAFF
TGTGCCAGCAGTATTAGTTCTATTGCGGGGATCAACACTGAAGCTTTCTTT
>TRBV11-2|NA|TRBJ1-6|NA
CASSYSGDNSPLHF
TGTGCCAGCAGCTACTCAGGGGATAATTCACCCCTCCACTTT
>TRBV9|NA|TRBJ1-6|TRBD1
CASSPRTGATPLHF
TGTGCCAGCAGCCCAAGGACAGGTGCGACACCCCTCCACTTT
>TRBV11-2|NA|TRBJ1-6|TRBD1
CASSRNTGGNSPLHF
TGTGCCAGCAGCCGGAACACAGGGGGCAATTCACCCCTCCACTTT
>TRBV3-1/TRBV3-2|NA|TRBJ2-3|NA
CASSQGMTDTQYF
TGTGCCAGCAGCCAAGGTATGACAGATACGCAGTATTTT
>TRBV3-1/TRBV3-2|NA|TRBJ1-2|NA
CASSQGRGRSNYGYTF
TGTGCCAGCAGCCAGGGGCGCGGACGGTCTAACTATGGCTACACCTTC
>TRBV18|NA|TRBJ2-2|TRBD1
CASSLTRGRTGELFF
TGTGCCAGCTCACTTACCAGGGGGCGAACCGGGGAGCTGTTTTTT
>TRBV6-5|NA|TRBJ2-3|TRBD2
CAGRAGGYTDTQYF
TGTGCCGGAAGAGCGGGAGGATACACAGATACGCAGTATTTT
>TRBV2|NA|TRBJ2-7|NA
CASSQEGLGIEQYF
TGTGCCAGCAGTCAAGAGGGACTTGGGATCGAGCAGTACTTC
>TRBV14|NA|TRBJ1-6|NA
CASSQIGQNNSPLHF
TGTGCCAGCAGCCAAATAGGACAGAATAATTCACCCCTCCACTTT
>TRBV4-1|NA|TRBJ1-1|NA
CASQKEAANTEAFF
TGCGCCAGCCAGAAGGAGGCAGCGAACACTGAAGCTTTCTTT
>TRBV6-6|NA|TRBJ1-3|NA
CASSYSGGAPGNTIYF
TGTGCCAGCAGTTACTCCGGTGGGGCCCCTGGAAACACCATATATTTT
>TRBV10-3|NA|TRBJ1-4|TRBD1
CAISDTRQGANEKLFF
TGTGCCATCAGTGATACCCGACAGGGTGCTAATGAAAAACTGTTTTTT
>TRBV28|NA|TRBJ1-2|NA
CASSGGMAVLF
TGTGCCAGCAGCGGAGGGATGGCAGTCCTCTTC
>TRBV16|few|TRBJ1-2|TRBD1
CASSRVFRPGQGSGYTF
TGTGCCAGCAGCCGAGTTTTCAGACCGGGACAGGGTTCTGGCTACACCTTC
>TRBV5-8|few|TRBJ2-2|NA
CASSRRGGATGELFF
TGTGCCAGCAGCCGAAGGGGCGGCGCAACCGGGGAGCTGTTTTTT
>TRBV7-9|few|TRBJ1-1|TRBD1
CASSFMQGETEAFF
TGTGCCAGCAGCTTCATGCAGGGGGAGACCGAAGCTTTCTTT
>TRBV28|NA|TRBJ2-3|TRBD2
CASSQYSGALTDTQYF
TGTGCCAGCAGCCAATATAGCGGGGCTCTCACAGATACGCAGTATTTT
>TRBV7-2|NA|TRBJ1-1|NA
CASSLEGGSNTEAFF
TGTGCCAGCAGCTTAGAAGGAGGCTCGAACACTGAAGCTTTCTTT
>TRBV6-5|NA|TRBJ1-2|NA
CASSYDPEALLRGYTF
TGTGCCAGCAGTTACGATCCGGAGGCACTCCTCCGGGGCTACACCTTC
>TRBV28|NA|TRBJ2-5|NA
CASRLSGGEETQYF
TGTGCCAGCAGACTTAGCGGAGGGGAAGAGACCCAGTACTTC
>TRBV18|NA|TRBJ1-4|NA
CASSPRVATNEKLFF
TGTGCCAGCTCACCCCGGGTGGCAACTAATGAAAAACTGTTTTTT
>TRBV3-1/TRBV3-2|once|TRBJ1-1|NA
CASSLSPLGSDQAFF
TGTGCCAGCAGCCTCAGTCCTCTGGGGAGCGACCAAGCTTTCTTT
>TRBV12-5|NA|TRBJ2-3|NA
CASGYRRVGSDTQYF
TGTGCTAGTGGTTACCGACGGGTTGGGAGTGATACGCAGTATTTT
>TRBV9|NA|TRBJ1-1|TRBD1
CASSSPTGMGSGATEAFF
TGTGCCAGCAGCTCGCCGACAGGGATGGGGAGTGGGGCCACTGAAGCTTTCTTT
>TRBV7-3|NA|TRBJ1-6|TRBD1
CASSLTGTGASPLHF
TGTGCCAGCAGCCTCACCGGGACAGGGGCTTCACCCCTCCACTTT
>TRBV4-3|NA|TRBJ1-2|NA
CASSQDLQVYGYTF
TGCGCCAGCAGCCAAGATCTACAGGTGTATGGCTACACCTTC
>TRBV18|NA|TRBJ2-7|NA
CASSRPEDWLEQYF
TGTGCCAGCTCACGACCCGAGGATTGGCTCGAGCAGTACTTC
>TRBV7-2|NA|TRBJ2-3|NA
CASSRQSSRGTDTQYF
TGTGCCAGCAGCAGGCAAAGTTCCAGGGGCACAGATACGCAGTATTTT
>TRBV6-5|NA|TRBJ1-2|TRBD1
CASTQRTGIYGYTF
TGTGCCAGCACCCAACGGACAGGGATCTATGGCTACACCTTC
>TRBV3-1/TRBV3-2|once|TRBJ2-5|NA
CASSQRSGAETQYF
TGTGCCAGCAGCCAAAGAAGTGGGGCGGAGACCCAGTACTTC
>TRBV19|NA|TRBJ2-7|TRBD1
CASSTQGASYEQYF
TGTGCCAGTAGTACACAGGGGGCGAGCTACGAGCAGTACTTC
>TRBV28|NA|TRBJ2-1|TRBD2
CASSFGAGGPNEQFF
TGTGCCAGCAGTTTCGGGGCGGGAGGGCCGAATGAGCAGTTCTTC
>TRBV6-1|NA|TRBJ2-7|TRBD2
CASSEAGTSTYEQYF
TGTGCCAGCAGTGAAGCGGGGACTAGCACCTACGAGCAGTACTTC
>TRBV18|NA|TRBJ1-4|NA
CATAEKGGALGEKLFF
TGTGCCACCGCCGAAAAGGGGGGGGCCTTAGGAGAAAAACTGTTTTTT
>TRBV13|NA|TRBJ1-2|NA
CASSSGQYGYTF
TGTGCCAGCAGCTCCGGACAGTATGGCTACACCTTC
>TRBV5-1|few|TRBJ2-1|NA
CASSPHSLAEQFF
TGCGCCAGCAGCCCTCACAGCCTCGCCGAGCAGTTCTTC
>TRBV27|NA|TRBJ2-2|TRBD2
CASNVGGRYGELFF
TGTGCCAGCAACGTAGGCGGGAGGTACGGGGAGCTGTTTTTT
>TRBV10-1|few|TRBJ2-5|NA
CASSIAVNQETQYF
TGCGCCAGCAGCATAGCGGTAAACCAAGAGACCCAGTACTTC
>TRBV7-3|once|TRBJ1-1|NA
CASSPVLNTEAFF
TGTGCCAGCAGCCCGGTCTTGAACACTGAAGCTTTCTTT